This TCR beta chain derives from a study of blood T cell repertoires in COVID-19. The V and J ends lost 0 bases and 2 bases respectively, with 9 bases between them. This CDR3 has 15 residues. The germline CDR1 and CDR2 sequences are SGDLS and YYNGEE. Data came from immunoSEQ multiplex PCR; TCRdb stores just in-frame clones and leaves some out. The table has approximately 30,000 clones, around 85% seen once. What was sequenced was peripheral blood. The sequence derives from a human donor in a cohort sampled during active COVID-19. The chain is built from TRBV9 and TRBJ1-3; no firm D call. The CDR3 sequence: CASSVGGAPGNTIYF. CDR3 DNA: TGTGCCAGCAGCGTAGGGGGAGCTCCTGGAAACACCATATATTTT.